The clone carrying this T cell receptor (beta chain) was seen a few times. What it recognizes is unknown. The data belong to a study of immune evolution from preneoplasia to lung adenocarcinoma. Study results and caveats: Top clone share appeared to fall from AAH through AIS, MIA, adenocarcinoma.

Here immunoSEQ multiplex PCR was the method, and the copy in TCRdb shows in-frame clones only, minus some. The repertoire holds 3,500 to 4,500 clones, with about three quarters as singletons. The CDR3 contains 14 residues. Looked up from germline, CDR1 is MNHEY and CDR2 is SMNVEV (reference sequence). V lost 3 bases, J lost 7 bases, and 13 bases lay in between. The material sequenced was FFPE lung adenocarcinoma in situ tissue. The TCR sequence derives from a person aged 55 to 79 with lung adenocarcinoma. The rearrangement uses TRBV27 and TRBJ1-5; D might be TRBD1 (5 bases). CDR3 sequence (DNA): TGTGCCAGCAGTTTCGCCGGGGGTGACCAGCCCCAGCATTTT. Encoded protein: CASSFAGGDQPQHF.